This T cell receptor (beta chain) was obtained from a study of Ad26.COV2.S vaccination and SARS-CoV-2 variants. Study details: This donor came from the COV1001 trial of Ad26.COV2.S. Overall study results and limits: Breadth of non-spike TCRs did not differ between vaccinees and placebo recipients. Reported findings describe substantial breadth in spike-specific CD8+ and CD4+ T cell responses following vaccination.

Treatment defined: around 19 received Ad26.COV2.S at low or high dose, single or two shots; about five received placebo; per-sample allocation not given. Sampling was performed 63 days after the first vaccine or placebo injection. This clone turned up a few times. Its antigen remains unidentified. CDR3 length: 11 amino acids. The germline V gene encodes CDR1 LGHDT and CDR2 YNNKEL (reference sequence). Deletions cut 8 bases from V and 6 bases from J, with 10 bases between. Measured with immunoSEQ multiplex PCR; TCRdb has only the in-frame clones, and not every one. The table has some 480,000 clones, approximately 88% seen once.

The chain links TRBV3-1 (or the pseudogene TRBV3-2) to TRBJ1-2, with D maybe TRBD1 (5 bases). This sequence originates from a person between 18 and 59 years old who received the Ad26.COV2.S COVID-19 vaccine or a placebo. Sequencing was performed on peripheral blood, taken in a trial of Ad26.COV2.S vaccine versus placebo. The CDR3 sequence: CASGALNGYTF. DNA of the CDR3: TGTGCCAGCGGGGCTTTGAATGGCTACACCTTC.